This TCR beta chain appears in the sequencing data of a study of identical twins. Study conclusions and caveats: Clonotypes of the beta chain that were abundant in cord blood carried fewer insertions (memory repertoires showed none). Among beta out-of-frame sequences, excess sharing between twins appeared weaker. For out-of-frame alpha sequences shared by twins, low generation probability was in excess. Partly confounded zero-insertion analyses could result from invariant MAIT and iNKT cells.

The CDR3 contains 17 residues. The V and J ends lost 4 bases and 0 bases respectively, with 19 bases between them. Germline CDR1 is DFQATT and CDR2 is SNEGSKA (reference sequence). This clonotype was detected many times. Antigen: not known. Using its own MiXCR run on the 5' RACE reads, TCRdb lists one record per CDR3 protein. The sample records around 490,000 distinct CDR3 sequences, about 13% being singletons. This sample also appeared in a second study, on yellow fever vaccine responses in identical twins.

The source is a woman in her late teens or twenties in good health. The chain couples TRBV20-1 to TRBJ2-1; the D is unclear. Sample: CD4+ T cells sorted from blood. The CDR3: CSATGPSKTSSYNEQFF. The CDR3 nucleotides read TGCAGTGCTACCGGACCCTCAAAGACGAGCTCCTACAATGAGCAGTTCTTC.